These T cell receptor beta chains were read from a single sample in a study of blood T cell repertoires in COVID-19. Method: immunoSEQ multiplex PCR; TCRdb's copy keeps in-frame clones and lacks some. The table records around 130,000 clones, 75% to 85% of them present only once. Specimen: peripheral blood. The source is a woman of 80 years or more with acute or convalescent COVID-19. Both conserved end residues are part of each CDR3. D genes are given only for firm matches. Clone size is shown for a subset of rows, as once, few, many or a class of expanded clone.

D gene	J gene	CDR3 length	clone size	V gene	CDR3 protein	CDR3 DNA
.	TRBJ2-7	12	.	TRBV13	CASSGGGYEQYF	TGTGCCAGCAGCGGAGGAGGTTACGAGCAGTACTTC
.	TRBJ2-7	14	.	TRBV19	CASSIDPGSSEQYF	TGTGCCAGTAGTATAGATCCAGGGTCCTCCGAGCAGTACTTC
TRBD1	TRBJ2-2	15	.	TRBV18	CASSHDRGLTGELFF	TGTGCCAGCTCACACGACAGGGGTTTAACCGGGGAGCTGTTTTTT
TRBD1	TRBJ1-2	16	.	TRBV15	CATSGGMGQGIEGYTF	TGTGCCACCAGCGGGGGGATGGGACAGGGGATCGAAGGCTACACCTTC
.	TRBJ2-6	15	.	TRBV18	CASSPTPSGANVLTF	TGTGCCAGCTCCCCCACACCGTCTGGGGCCAACGTCCTGACTTTC
.	TRBJ1-6	12	.	TRBV28	CACQLSNSPLHF	TGTGCCTGTCAATTGAGTAATTCACCCCTCCACTTT
TRBD2	TRBJ2-3	14	few	TRBV7-9	CASSWGGSTDTQYF	TGTGCCAGCAGCTGGGGGGGGAGCACAGATACGCAGTATTTT
TRBD2	TRBJ2-7	15	.	TRBV19	CASSIKSSGFYEQYF	TGTGCCAGTAGTATTAAGTCTAGCGGGTTCTACGAGCAGTACTTC
.	TRBJ1-2	12	.	TRBV6-5	CASMASWSGYTF	TGTGCCAGCATGGCAAGTTGGAGTGGCTACACCTTC
TRBD1	TRBJ1-2	15	once	TRBV3-1/TRBV3-2	CASSQAPGGRYGYTF	TGTGCCAGCAGCCAGGCCCCAGGGGGTCGGTATGGCTACACCTTC
.	TRBJ1-6	15	once	TRBV3-1/TRBV3-2	CASSQMDSHNSPLHF	TGTGCCAGCAGCCAAATGGACAGTCATAATTCACCCCTCCACTTT
.	TRBJ2-1	15	.	TRBV2	CASSEVAGSYNEQFF	TGTGCCAGCAGTGAAGTAGCAGGGTCCTACAATGAGCAGTTCTTC
.	TRBJ2-1	14	.	TRBV4-1	CASSQVTGWHEQFF	TGCGCCAGCAGCCAAGTCACAGGTTGGCATGAGCAGTTCTTC
.	TRBJ2-5	18	.	TRBV28	CASSFESGRSTYQETQYF	TGTGCCAGCAGTTTTGAATCAGGCAGATCTACGTACCAAGAGACCCAGTACTTC
.	TRBJ1-4	14	.	TRBV3-1/TRBV3-2	CASSLNRADEKLFF	TGTGCCAGCAGCTTGAACAGGGCGGACGAAAAACTGTTTTTT
TRBD2	TRBJ2-2	16	few	TRBV2	CASRPGLAISTGELFF	TGTGCCAGCAGGCCGGGACTAGCGATATCGACCGGGGAGCTGTTTTTT
.	TRBJ2-6	16	once	TRBV13	CASSRYGVSGANVLTF	TGTGCCAGCAGCCGGTACGGAGTCTCTGGGGCCAACGTCCTGACTTTC
TRBD2	TRBJ2-1	18	.	TRBV4-1	CASSQVSSGVISYNEQFF	TGCGCCAGCAGCCAAGTGTCTAGCGGGGTTATCTCCTACAATGAGCAGTTCTTC
.	TRBJ2-7	14	.	TRBV2	CASSEQGQDYEQYF	TGTGCCAGCAGTGAACAGGGTCAGGACTACGAGCAGTACTTC
.	TRBJ2-3	13	.	TRBV10-3	CAISDRGEDTQYF	TGTGCCATCAGTGACAGGGGTGAAGATACGCAGTATTTT